The TCR beta chain described here comes from a study of shared clonotypes between healthy human individuals (dated by TCRdb to the early 2020s). At the level of the whole study: The cohort included a few men and a couple of women between 18 and 49 years of age. For each donor, CD4 naive and CD4 memory were each run on three plates, CD8 naive on two plates, and CD8 memory on one plate. Blood TCR repertoires of several healthy adults were deeply sequenced to estimate repertoire size and the extent of clonotype sharing between individuals. To increase sequencing depth and limit assay-specific biases, different laboratories used diverse techniques to prepare libraries and sequence TCR repertoires. Each donor's leukapheresis produced roughly between about 0.9 and 9.5 billion PBMCs. What the authors observed across the whole study: Compared with non-shared clonotypes, the clonotypes found in all four sorted-subset donors had higher generation probabilities. Rarefaction of sorted-subset datasets indicated incomplete sequencing despite the large sequencing depth. Pairwise subsampling indicated that sequencing depth was expected to affect the degree of clonotype sharing among donors. Because the study included a small number of donors, the genetic and exposure-history diversity represented was limited. Estimated clonotype richness was generally larger for naive than for memory subsets. When several donors were compared, the shared fraction of clonotypes was around 4.6% for naive CD4, roughly 3.3% for naive CD8, more than 2% for memory CD4, and under 0.5% for memory CD8. Only blood was sampled, and tissue TCR repertoires likely differ from those in blood.

CDR1 MDHEN and CDR2 SYDVKM were looked up in the germline V gene. The CDR3, from cysteine to phenylalanine, totals 18 residues. Only CDR3 DNA is held: 54 bases, read in frame from base 1. V loses 4 bases at its end and J loses 5 bases; junction bases beyond the gene matches: 15. Using the deep immunoSEQ assay, multiplex PCR amplified TCR CDR3 regions from genomic DNA. Extracted genomic DNA from each cell subset was spread evenly across all wells of several immunoSEQ 96-well plates, with each plate serving as a replicate. For sorted subsets, roughly 200 ng of genomic DNA, equivalent to 30,000 or so T cell genomes, went into each replicate PCR. The purified libraries were quantified using a Qubit 3.0 fluorometer, sized with a Bioanalyzer 2100, and then quantified again using the KAPA Library Quantification kit. Each immunoSEQ 96-well plate was sequenced on its own single-read 150-cycle Illumina NextSeq 550 flow cell. As for how the authors treated the data: Because the immunoSEQ output included only junctional sequences and no quality scores, the filtering could not be the same as the filtering used for full-length reads. To assign V/J genes and CDR3, sequences were annotated against IMGT germline references using PyIR, a Python wrapper for IgBLAST v1.9. Reads with weak V/J assignments (E-value above 1e-6), missing CDR3, stop codons, out-of-frame junctions, or ambiguous translated residues were removed. A V3J clonotype was defined by an identical inferred V gene, J gene, and CDR3 amino acid sequence. The percentage overlap between two repertoires was calculated by dividing the number of shared unique clonotypes by the size of the smaller repertoire. RTK rarefaction, the Chao1 estimator, and Recon v2.1 estimates of unobserved clonotypes were used to assess repertoire richness. Generation probabilities for all TCRbeta clonotypes obtained by the gDNA method from several donors were computed using OLGA. TCRdb's version of the immuneACCESS table is confined to in-frame rearrangements and falls short of the full clone set. An unresolved V gene accounts for under half of the shortfall where checked; the remainder is of unknown origin. D and trimming were read from the DNA, whereas the V and J calls and clone size are those reported in that table. For this sample the table gives more than 2 million clones, of which nearly 97% were detected only once. The ten largest clones represent less than 0.15% of the sample.

Healthy HIV-negative adults with no recently reported acute infections or vaccinations were included as donors. Every donor was a Caucasian adult living in Nashville, Tennessee, USA. CD4+ T cells were enriched through magnetic negative selection, after which naive cells were positively selected on CD45RA and the remaining negative fraction served as the memory subset. After blood collection by leukapheresis, PBMCs were isolated using Ficoll-Histopaque density gradient centrifugation and then cryopreserved in the vapor phase of liquid nitrogen. Analytical flow cytometry was used to check the purity and quantity of every magnetically sorted T cell population. Genomic DNA was isolated from every sorted fraction and measured by UV absorbance on a Nanodrop 2000c. Notes on this clone: What antigen it recognizes has not been identified. Base-call qualities are not available, and no considerably larger clone is one nucleotide away.

Sequenced: naive CD4+ T cells sorted from blood. The cell subset or site tag for this specimen amounts to: CD45RA+ positively selected. The TCR originated in a man younger than 35 in good health. Recombination joined TRBV28 with TRBJ2-5, with 11 junctional bases fitting TRBD2. The CDR3 reads as follows: CASSSTGTSGHAGETQYF. The DNA sequence is as follows: TGTGCCAGCAGTTCTACCGGGACTAGCGGCCATGCGGGCGAGACCCAGTACTTC.